Presented here are 5 T cell receptor beta chains from one specimen sequenced in a study of blood T cell repertoires in COVID-19. The data were produced by immunoSEQ multiplex PCR, yet TCRdb's version contains in-frame clones alone and is incomplete. Of about 99,000 clones listed, 84% are singletons. Sequencing was performed on peripheral blood. These receptors were taken from a man between 60 and 75 years old with acute or convalescent COVID-19.

The chain has TRBV2 and TRBJ1-5; 9 bases agree with TRBD1. The length of the CDR3 is 15 residues. Germline V lookup: CDR1 SNHLY, CDR2 FYNNEI. V dropped 5 bases and J dropped 6; count of bases not matched to a gene: 8. The CDR3: CASSSQGAKGQPQHF. DNA for the CDR3: TGTGCCAGCAGTTCACAGGGGGCCAAAGGTCAGCCCCAGCATTTT.

The chain couples TRBV5-1 to TRBJ1-6; tentative D call: TRBD1 (5 bases). The CDR3 is 16 residues long. Trimming took 0 bases from V and 5 from J, leaving 12 bases between them. Germline CDR1 and CDR2: SGHRS and YFSETQ. This chain's CDR3 is CASSLVSGTNNSPLHF. CDR3 nucleotides: TGCGCCAGCAGCTTGGTATCCGGGACTAATAATTCACCCCTCCACTTT.

The chain combines TRBV5-1 with TRBJ1-6; 10 bases are a match to TRBD1. Germline V gene data show CDR1 as SGHRS and CDR2 as YFSETQ. This CDR3 has 15 residues. Trimming cost V 0 bases and J 7 bases; bases outside gene matches: 1. The chain's CDR3 is CASSLGGQGNSPLHF. The CDR3 nucleotides read TGCGCCAGCAGCTTGGGGGGACAGGGGAATTCACCCCTCCACTTT.

This clone showed up many times. The chain employs TRBV28 and TRBJ2-4, with 12 bases that match TRBD2. The V gene end was trimmed by 6 bases and the J gene end by 0 bases; junction bases not matched to a gene: 6. CDR1 and CDR2 from the germline V gene are MDHEN and SYDVKM. CDR3 length equals 17 residues. CDR3 region: CASSPGGLAGAKNIQYF. The CDR3 bases are TGTGCCAGCAGCCCGGGGGGACTAGCGGGAGCCAAAAACATTCAGTACTTC.

The rearrangement joins TRBV12-3 or TRBV12-4 to TRBJ2-1; weak D call: TRBD1 (5 bases). This CDR3 is 12 amino acids long. V lost 6 bases to trimming and J lost 6 bases, with 9 bases between them. CDR3 region: CASRAQGNEQFF. CDR3 bases: TGTGCCAGCAGGGCCCAGGGCAATGAGCAGTTCTTC.